This is a list of T cell receptor beta chains from one sample in a study of blood T cell repertoires in COVID-19. The table came from immunoSEQ multiplex PCR; TCRdb's copy has only in-frame clones and leaves some out. The sample includes approximately 190,000 clones, approximately 82% of them seen just once. The sample consisted of peripheral blood. These TCRs come from a human donor with acute or convalescent COVID-19. The donor label of this sample is uncertain. The CDR3 runs from the conserved cysteine through the conserved F or W. A D gene is named only where the DNA matches it firmly. Size is omitted from some rows. Given values are once, few, many or a class for expanded clones.

CDR3: CAWSVTGREQYF
DNA: TGTGCCTGGAGTGTCACAGGGCGAGAGCAGTACTTC
V: TRBV30
size: -
J: TRBJ2-7
D: -

CDR3: CASSMTSGKETQYF
DNA: TGTGCCAGCAGCATGACTAGCGGGAAAGAGACCCAGTACTTC
V: TRBV5-5
size: many
J: TRBJ2-5
D: TRBD2

CDR3: CAREGLAGDIRDEQFF
DNA: TGTGCCAGAGAAGGACTAGCGGGAGACATCCGGGATGAGCAGTTCTTC
V: TRBV2
size: once
J: TRBJ2-1
D: TRBD2

CDR3: CASSPPQQPNQPQHF
DNA: TGTGCCAGCTCACCACCCCAACAGCCCAATCAGCCCCAGCATTTT
V: TRBV18
size: few
J: TRBJ1-5
D: -

CDR3: CASSPGGQGRYEQYF
DNA: TGTGCCAGCAGCCCCGGGGGACAGGGGCGCTACGAGCAGTACTTC
V: TRBV28
size: -
J: TRBJ2-7
D: TRBD1

CDR3: CASSERGGGRAGELFF
DNA: TGTGCCAGCAGTGAAAGGGGAGGCGGGAGGGCCGGGGAGCTGTTTTTT
V: TRBV2
size: -
J: TRBJ2-2
D: TRBD2

CDR3: CASSEVLAGGPTQFF
DNA: TGTGCCAGCAGTGAAGTACTAGCGGGAGGGCCGACGCAGTTCTTC
V: TRBV6-1
size: -
J: TRBJ2-1
D: TRBD2

CDR3: CATRQGNGAGELFF
DNA: TGTGCCACCCGACAGGGTAACGGTGCCGGGGAGCTGTTTTTT
V: TRBV24-1
size: -
J: TRBJ2-2
D: TRBD1

CDR3: CASSAWTGPSYTF
DNA: TGTGCCAGCAGCGCCTGGACAGGCCCAAGCTACACCTTC
V: TRBV7-9
size: -
J: TRBJ1-2
D: TRBD1

CDR3: CASSSPGTGDNEQFF
DNA: TGTGCCAGCAGTTCTCCCGGGACAGGGGACAATGAGCAGTTCTTC
V: TRBV28
size: -
J: TRBJ2-1
D: TRBD1

CDR3: CASSDSGGVTEAFF
DNA: TGTGCCAGCAGTGATTCCGGGGGGGTAACTGAAGCTTTCTTT
V: TRBV27
size: -
J: TRBJ1-1
D: -

CDR3: CASSQDKLAGYSTDTQYF
DNA: TGTGCCAGCAGCCAAGATAAACTAGCTGGCTATAGCACAGATACGCAGTATTTT
V: TRBV4-2
size: -
J: TRBJ2-3
D: -

CDR3: CASSPRSGGTGELFF
DNA: TGTGCCAGCAGCCCCCGCAGCGGGGGCACCGGGGAGCTGTTTTTT
V: TRBV7-6
size: once
J: TRBJ2-2
D: TRBD2

CDR3: CSASTPGRAEAFF
DNA: TGCAGTGCTAGTACCCCAGGGAGGGCTGAAGCTTTCTTT
V: TRBV20-1
size: few
J: TRBJ1-1
D: -

CDR3: CAWSKQGAETQYF
DNA: TGTGCCTGGAGTAAACAGGGGGCAGAGACCCAGTACTTC
V: TRBV30
size: once
J: TRBJ2-5
D: TRBD1

CDR3: CATARAGDRDTQYF
DNA: TGTGCCACAGCTCGGGCGGGAGATCGAGATACGCAGTATTTT
V: TRBV24-1
size: once
J: TRBJ2-3
D: TRBD2

CDR3: CSVGQGAYEQYF
DNA: TGCAGCGTGGGACAGGGGGCCTACGAGCAGTACTTC
V: TRBV29-1
size: -
J: TRBJ2-7
D: TRBD1

CDR3: CASSRLRGTGDLAGANVLTF
DNA: TGTGCCAGCTCACGACTTCGTGGGACAGGCGACTTGGCGGGGGCCAACGTCCTGACTTTC
V: TRBV18
size: -
J: TRBJ2-6
D: TRBD1

CDR3: CATSDSRTTNRGGYTF
DNA: TGTGCCACCAGTGATTCCAGGACCACCAACCGGGGTGGCTACACCTTC
V: TRBV24-1
size: -
J: TRBJ1-2
D: -

CDR3: CASSLTGDGYTF
DNA: TGTGCCAGCAGTCTGACAGGGGATGGCTACACCTTC
V: TRBV2
size: once
J: TRBJ1-2
D: TRBD1

CDR3: CASSGGRGENIQYF
DNA: TGCGCCAGCAGCGGAGGACGGGGGGAGAACATTCAGTACTTC
V: TRBV5-1
size: -
J: TRBJ2-4
D: TRBD2

CDR3: CASSEASAGGNQPQHF
DNA: TGTGCCAGCAGTGAAGCGTCTGCAGGGGGGAATCAGCCCCAGCATTTT
V: TRBV6-1
size: -
J: TRBJ1-5
D: TRBD1

CDR3: CASSLGVVAGEETQYF
DNA: TGTGCCAGCAGCTTAGGGGTAGTAGCGGGAGAAGAGACCCAGTACTTC
V: TRBV11-3
size: -
J: TRBJ2-5
D: TRBD2

CDR3: CASSSPSGSETGELFF
DNA: TGTGCCAGCAGCTCGCCGAGCGGGAGTGAGACCGGGGAGCTGTTTTTT
V: TRBV11-2
size: -
J: TRBJ2-2
D: TRBD2

CDR3: CASSLLTGGLGNTIYF
DNA: TGTGCCAGCAGCTTGTTGACAGGGGGATTGGGAAACACCATATATTTT
V: TRBV7-2
size: -
J: TRBJ1-3
D: TRBD1

CDR3: CASRQGPETQYF
DNA: TGTGCCAGCAGACAGGGTCCAGAGACCCAGTACTTC
V: TRBV2
size: -
J: TRBJ2-5
D: -

CDR3: CASRGTGGEETQYF
DNA: TGTGCCAGCAGGGGTACGGGAGGGGAAGAGACCCAGTACTTC
V: TRBV5-8
size: -
J: TRBJ2-5
D: TRBD2

CDR3: CASSESTGGEAFF
DNA: TGTGCCAGCAGTGAATCGACAGGGGGCGAAGCTTTCTTT
V: TRBV25-1
size: -
J: TRBJ1-1
D: TRBD1

CDR3: CASSRERGDEQFF
DNA: TGTGCCAGCAGTCGGGAGAGAGGGGATGAGCAGTTCTTC
V: TRBV6-4
size: -
J: TRBJ2-1
D: -

CDR3: CASSVRDTQYF
DNA: TGTGCCAGCAGCGTTCGGGATACGCAGTATTTT
V: TRBV2
size: -
J: TRBJ2-3
D: -

CDR3: CASSIDQGLEAFF
DNA: TGTGCCAGTAGTATAGATCAGGGGCTTGAAGCTTTCTTT
V: TRBV19
size: -
J: TRBJ1-1
D: -

CDR3: CASRGRQEAFF
DNA: TGTGCCAGCAGGGGAAGACAGGAAGCTTTCTTT
V: TRBV28
size: -
J: TRBJ1-1
D: -

CDR3: CASRDRVSHEKLFF
DNA: TGTGCCAGTAGAGACAGGGTTAGTCATGAAAAACTGTTTTTT
V: TRBV19
size: -
J: TRBJ1-4
D: TRBD1

CDR3: CASSFQISGTSGSGEQFF
DNA: TGTGCCAGCAGTTTCCAAATTTCCGGGACTAGCGGGAGCGGTGAGCAGTTCTTC
V: TRBV6-2/TRBV6-3
size: -
J: TRBJ2-1
D: TRBD2

CDR3: CASSFGFSGANVLTF
DNA: TGCGCCAGCAGCTTCGGGTTCTCTGGGGCCAACGTCCTGACTTTC
V: TRBV5-1
size: -
J: TRBJ2-6
D: -

CDR3: CASSRDSSTNEKLFF
DNA: TGTGCCAGCAGCCGGGACAGCTCAACTAATGAAAAACTGTTTTTT
V: TRBV7-9
size: -
J: TRBJ1-4
D: TRBD1

CDR3: CASSPWTGGAPKNIQYF
DNA: TGTGCCAGCAGTCCCTGGACAGGGGGCGCGCCCAAAAACATTCAGTACTTC
V: TRBV28
size: -
J: TRBJ2-4
D: TRBD1

CDR3: CASSSGQGATGELFF
DNA: TGTGCCAGCAGCTCGGGACAGGGGGCGACCGGGGAGCTGTTTTTT
V: TRBV5-4
size: -
J: TRBJ2-2
D: TRBD1

CDR3: CASSHRDISETQYF
DNA: TGTGCCAGCAGTCACCGGGACATTTCAGAGACCCAGTACTTC
V: TRBV27
size: -
J: TRBJ2-5
D: -

CDR3: CASSSTDRSEAFF
DNA: TGCGCCAGCAGCTCTACGGACAGAAGCGAAGCTTTCTTT
V: TRBV5-1
size: -
J: TRBJ1-1
D: -

CDR3: CASSSAGPSTDTQYF
DNA: TGTGCCAGCAGCTCCGCAGGGCCTAGCACAGATACGCAGTATTTT
V: TRBV7-3
size: -
J: TRBJ2-3
D: -

CDR3: CASSQRVRGNEQFF
DNA: TGTGCCAGCAGCCAAAGGGTCCGGGGGAATGAGCAGTTCTTC
V: TRBV7-9
size: -
J: TRBJ2-1
D: -

CDR3: CATTGDTGELFF
DNA: TGTGCCACTACGGGGGACACCGGGGAGCTGTTTTTT
V: TRBV12-3/TRBV12-4
size: -
J: TRBJ2-2
D: -

CDR3: CASRPDRAGSPLHF
DNA: TGCGCCAGCAGACCGGACAGGGCAGGTTCACCCCTCCACTTT
V: TRBV5-1
size: -
J: TRBJ1-6
D: TRBD1